This entry features one TCR beta chain sequence. The sample belongs to a study of blood T cell repertoires in COVID-19. About the study: From the United States, Italy and Spain came samples of acute and convalescent COVID-19. From T cells, B-cell-depleted T cells, or PBMCs came the material, which was cDNA or gDNA.

Trimming removed 2 bases at V and 3 bases at J, with 17 bases between. This CDR3 is built from 16 residues. Germline loops: CDR1 MNHEY, CDR2 SVGAGI. In the study's own analysis: Cell counts per sample came from amplifying reference gene primers. Clones were sequenced by immunoSEQ multiplex PCR, and TCRdb holds only the in-frame ones, with some missing. V and J calls and clone size follow that table, whereas D and trimming were derived from the DNA. The table has roughly 140,000 clones, around 80% seen once. The TCR comes from a man between 70 and 80 years old who had recovered from COVID-19. The chain has TRBV6-5 and TRBJ2-7, with a weak D call TRBD2 (5 bases). Sequenced sample: peripheral blood. DNA for the CDR3: TGTGCCAGCAGTTACAATCTGCCTGGGAGTTTCTACGAGCAGTACTTC. Its protein product is CASSYNLPGSFYEQYF.